This entry concerns a single T cell receptor beta chain. The data belong to a study of blood T cell repertoires in COVID-19. Study as a whole: PBMCs, B-cell-depleted T cells, or T cells were the source of the cDNA or gDNA that made up the material.

V was shortened by 1 base and J by 7 bases, with 11 bases between the two germline ends. This CDR3 spans 13 amino acids. From germline, CDR1 is LGHNT and CDR2 FRNRAP. The study assigned cohorts using participant-reported clinical history. In Cohort 3, a recovered donor had either two negative PCRs, clearance, or symptom resolution. As originally analysed: Amplification of reference gene primers provided the estimated nucleated cell counts. Profiling relied on immunoSEQ multiplex PCR, and the TCRdb table lists in-frame clones only, not all of them. That table is the source of V, J and clone size, and D and trimming were worked out from the DNA. The sample holds 170,000 or so clones, approximately 80% seen once.

This rearrangement joins TRBV12-5 to TRBJ2-7; D not resolved. The receptor was derived from a woman aged 45-59 years who had recovered from COVID-19. The sequencing input was PBMCs or T cells enriched from blood (not recorded which). CDR3 sequence reads: CASGLASDGEQYF. The DNA of the CDR3 is TGTGCTAGTGGTTTGGCCTCTGACGGGGAGCAGTACTTC.